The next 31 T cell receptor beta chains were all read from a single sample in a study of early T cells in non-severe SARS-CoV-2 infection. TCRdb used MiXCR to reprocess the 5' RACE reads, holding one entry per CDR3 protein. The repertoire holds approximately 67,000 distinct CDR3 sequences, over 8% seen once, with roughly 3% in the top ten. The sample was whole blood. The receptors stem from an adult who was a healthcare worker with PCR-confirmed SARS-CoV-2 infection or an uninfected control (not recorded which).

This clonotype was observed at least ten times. CDR3 bases: TGTGCCAGCAGGCTACCGGGATCTCAAGAGACCCAGTACTTC. Amino acid sequence: CASRLPGSQETQYF. The V call is TRBV3-1, the J call TRBJ2-5, with D tentatively TRBD2 (5 bases). V was shortened by 6 bases and J by 2 bases, with 13 bases between the two germline ends. Per the germline V gene, CDR1 is LGHDT and CDR2 is YNNKEL (reference sequence). CDR3 length: 14 amino acids.

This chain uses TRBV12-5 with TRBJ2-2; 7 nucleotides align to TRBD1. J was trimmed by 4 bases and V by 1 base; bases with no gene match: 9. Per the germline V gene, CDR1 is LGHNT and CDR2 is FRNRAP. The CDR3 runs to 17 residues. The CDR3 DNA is TGTGCTAGTGGTTTGGGAACGACAGGGTTGACCACCGGGGAGCTGTTTTTT. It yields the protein CASGLGTTGLTTGELFF.

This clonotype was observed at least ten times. The CDR3 is CAWSDRGAWQPQHF. For the CDR3, the DNA is TGTGCCTGGTCAGACAGGGGGGCATGGCAGCCCCAGCATTTT. The gene calls are TRBV30 and TRBJ1-5; TRBD1 aligns across 9 bases. The J segment lost 7 bases and the V segment lost 5 bases, leaving 9 bases of the junction unmatched. CDR1 is GTSNPN and CDR2 is SVGIG in the germline V gene (reference sequence). This CDR3 contains 14 residues.

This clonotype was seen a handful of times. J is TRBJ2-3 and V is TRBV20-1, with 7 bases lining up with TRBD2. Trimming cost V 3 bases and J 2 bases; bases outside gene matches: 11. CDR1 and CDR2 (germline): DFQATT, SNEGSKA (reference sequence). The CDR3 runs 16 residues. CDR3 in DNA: TGCAGTGCTAGCCCCCCGGGGGGAAGCATCACAGATACGCAGTATTTT. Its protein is CSASPPGGSITDTQYF.

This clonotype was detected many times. CDR3 residues: CASSLSGTEAFF. CDR3 bases: TGTGCCAGCAGCTTATCGGGGACTGAAGCTTTCTTT. This chain joins TRBV13 and TRBJ1-1; D gene unclear. CDR3 size: 12 residues. Germline V gene sequence: CDR1 PRHDT, CDR2 FYEKMQ (reference sequence). V was cut by 2 bases and J by 5 bases, with 6 bases left in between. The full variable domain, in which reference TRBV13 and TRBJ1-1 provide the parts outside the CDR3, is AAGVIQSPRHLIKEKRETATLKCYPIPRHDTVYWYQQGPGQDPQFLISFYEKMQSDKGSIPDRFSAQQFSDYHSELNMSSLELGDSALYFCASSLSGTEAFFGQGTRLTVV.

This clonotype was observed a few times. The CDR3 bases are TGTGCCAGCAGCTTACCGACTAGCCACCCAGATACGCAGTATTTT. It is translated as CASSLPTSHPDTQYF. The chain employs TRBV7-2 and TRBJ2-3, with 7 positions matching TRBD2. The CDR3 is 15 residues long. The V and J ends lost 2 bases and 4 bases, in that order; junction bases with no gene match: 6. Germline V CDR1 and CDR2: SGHTA, FQGNSA.

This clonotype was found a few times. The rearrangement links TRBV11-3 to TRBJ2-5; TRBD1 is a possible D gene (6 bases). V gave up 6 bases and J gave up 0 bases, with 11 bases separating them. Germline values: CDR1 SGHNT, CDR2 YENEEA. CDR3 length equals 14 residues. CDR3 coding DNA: TGTGCCAGCAGTCCTGGGACAAACCAAGAGACCCAGTACTTC. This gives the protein CASSPGTNQETQYF. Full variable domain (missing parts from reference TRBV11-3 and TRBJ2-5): EAGVVQSPRYKIIEKKQPVAFWCNPISGHNTLYWYLQNLGQGPELLIRYENEEAVDDSQLPKDRFSAERLKGVDSTLKIQPAELGDSAVYLCASSPGTNQETQYFGPGTRLLVL.

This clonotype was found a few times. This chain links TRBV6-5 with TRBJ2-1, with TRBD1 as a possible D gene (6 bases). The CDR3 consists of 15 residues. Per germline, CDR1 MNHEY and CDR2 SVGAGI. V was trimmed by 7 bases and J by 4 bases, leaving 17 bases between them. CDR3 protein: CASTQLGALYNEQFF. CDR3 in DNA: TGTGCCAGCACCCAATTGGGGGCCCTTTACAATGAGCAGTTCTTC.

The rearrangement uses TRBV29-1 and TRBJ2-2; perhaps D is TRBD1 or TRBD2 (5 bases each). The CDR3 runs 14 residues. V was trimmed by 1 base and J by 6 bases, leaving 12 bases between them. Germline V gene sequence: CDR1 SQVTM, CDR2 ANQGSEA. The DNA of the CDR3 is TGCAGCGTTGAAGTAGCCGGGGCTGCCGGGGAGCTGTTTTTT. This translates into CSVEVAGAAGELFF.

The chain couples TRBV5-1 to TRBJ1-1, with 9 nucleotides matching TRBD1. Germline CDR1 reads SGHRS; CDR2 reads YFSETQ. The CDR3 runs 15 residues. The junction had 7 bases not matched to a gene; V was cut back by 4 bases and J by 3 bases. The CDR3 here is CASSPGQGYDTEAFF. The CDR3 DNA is TGCGCCAGCAGCCCGGGACAGGGATATGACACTGAAGCTTTCTTT.

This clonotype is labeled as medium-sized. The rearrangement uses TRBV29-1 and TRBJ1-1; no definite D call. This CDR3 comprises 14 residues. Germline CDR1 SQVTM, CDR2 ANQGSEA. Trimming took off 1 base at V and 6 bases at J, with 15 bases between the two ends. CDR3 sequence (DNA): TGCAGCGTTGAAGGAATAGGCCGGGGAGCTGAAGCTTTCTTT. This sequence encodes CSVEGIGRGAEAFF.

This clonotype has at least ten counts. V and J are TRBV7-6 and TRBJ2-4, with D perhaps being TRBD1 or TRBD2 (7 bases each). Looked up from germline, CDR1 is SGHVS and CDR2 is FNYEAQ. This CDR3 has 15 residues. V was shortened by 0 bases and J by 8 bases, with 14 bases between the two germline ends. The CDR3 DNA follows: TGTGCCAGCAGCTTAGCCCAGGGGGAGGGAGACATTCAGTACTTC. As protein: CASSLAQGEGDIQYF.

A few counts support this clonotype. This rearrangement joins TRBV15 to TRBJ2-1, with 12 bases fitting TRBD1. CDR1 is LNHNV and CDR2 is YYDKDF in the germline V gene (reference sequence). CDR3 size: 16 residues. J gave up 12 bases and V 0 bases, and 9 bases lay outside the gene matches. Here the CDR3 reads CATSRDRLGQGAPQFF. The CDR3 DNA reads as TGTGCCACCAGCAGAGATCGTTTGGGACAGGGGGCCCCGCAGTTCTTC.

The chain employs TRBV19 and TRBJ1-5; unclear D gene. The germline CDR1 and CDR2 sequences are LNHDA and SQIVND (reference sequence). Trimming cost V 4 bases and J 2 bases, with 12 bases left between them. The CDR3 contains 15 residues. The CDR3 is CASSRREVGNQPQHF. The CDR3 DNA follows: TGTGCCAGTAGTAGGAGGGAAGTAGGCAATCAGCCCCAGCATTTT.

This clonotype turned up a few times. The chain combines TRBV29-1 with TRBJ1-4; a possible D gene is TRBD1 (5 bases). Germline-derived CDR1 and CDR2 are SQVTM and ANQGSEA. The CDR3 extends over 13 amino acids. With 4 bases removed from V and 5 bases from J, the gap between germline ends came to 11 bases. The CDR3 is CSVGTLGNEKLFF. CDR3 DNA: TGCAGCGTTGGGACATTAGGGAATGAAAAACTGTTTTTT.

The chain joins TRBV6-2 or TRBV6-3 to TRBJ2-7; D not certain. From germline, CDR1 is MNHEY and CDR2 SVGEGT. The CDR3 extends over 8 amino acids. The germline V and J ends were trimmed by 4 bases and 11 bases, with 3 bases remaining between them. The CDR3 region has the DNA TGTGCCAGCAGTTCGGAGTACTTC. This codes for CASSSEYF.

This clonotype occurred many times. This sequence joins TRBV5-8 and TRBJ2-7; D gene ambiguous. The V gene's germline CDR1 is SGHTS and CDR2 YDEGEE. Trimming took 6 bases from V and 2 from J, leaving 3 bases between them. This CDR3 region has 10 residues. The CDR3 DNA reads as TGTGCCAGCACAACCTACGAGCAGTACTTC. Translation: CASTTYEQYF.

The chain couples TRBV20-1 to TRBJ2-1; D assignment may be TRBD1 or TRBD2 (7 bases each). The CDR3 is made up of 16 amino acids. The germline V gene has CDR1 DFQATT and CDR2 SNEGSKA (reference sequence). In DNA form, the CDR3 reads TGCAGGGCCCCCCGCCCTGGGGAGGGGGCGTACAATGAGCAGTTCTTC. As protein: CRAPRPGEGAYNEQFF.

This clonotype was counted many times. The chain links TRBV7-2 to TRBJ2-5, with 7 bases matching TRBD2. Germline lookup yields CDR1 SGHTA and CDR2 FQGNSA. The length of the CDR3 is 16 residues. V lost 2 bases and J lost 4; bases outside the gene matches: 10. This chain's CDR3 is CASSLLPPGGGETQYF. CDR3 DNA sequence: TGTGCCAGCAGCTTACTACCCCCGGGCGGGGGAGAGACCCAGTACTTC.

CDR3 sequence reads: CASSQRQGGTGELFF. DNA of the CDR3: TGTGCCAGCAGCCAAAGACAGGGGGGCACCGGGGAGCTGTTTTTT. The chain combines TRBV11-1 with TRBJ2-2, with 9 nucleotides matching TRBD1. V shed 5 bases and J 4 bases; nucleotides not matched to a gene: 5. The CDR3 contains 15 residues. Germline CDR1 is SGHAT and CDR2 is FQDESV (reference sequence).

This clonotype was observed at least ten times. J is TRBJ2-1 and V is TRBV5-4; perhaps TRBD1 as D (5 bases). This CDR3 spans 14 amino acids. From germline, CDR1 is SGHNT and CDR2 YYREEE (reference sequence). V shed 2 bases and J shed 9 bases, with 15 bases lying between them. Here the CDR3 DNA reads TGTGCCAGCAGCTTTGGTCGACAGTTACCTGAGCAGTTCTTC. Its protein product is CASSFGRQLPEQFF.

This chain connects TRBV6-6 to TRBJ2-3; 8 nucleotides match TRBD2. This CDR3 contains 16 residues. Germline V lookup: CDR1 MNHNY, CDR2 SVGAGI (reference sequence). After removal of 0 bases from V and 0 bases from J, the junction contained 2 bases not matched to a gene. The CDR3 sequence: CASSYSREGSTDTQYF. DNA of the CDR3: TGTGCCAGCAGTTACTCCCGGGAGGGCAGCACAGATACGCAGTATTTT.

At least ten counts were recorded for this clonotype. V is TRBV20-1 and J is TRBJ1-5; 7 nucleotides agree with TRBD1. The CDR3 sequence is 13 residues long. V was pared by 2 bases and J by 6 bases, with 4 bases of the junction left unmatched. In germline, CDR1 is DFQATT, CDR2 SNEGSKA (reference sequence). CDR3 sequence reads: CSARPGTVQPQHF. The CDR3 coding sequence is TGCAGTGCTAGACCAGGGACAGTTCAGCCCCAGCATTTT.

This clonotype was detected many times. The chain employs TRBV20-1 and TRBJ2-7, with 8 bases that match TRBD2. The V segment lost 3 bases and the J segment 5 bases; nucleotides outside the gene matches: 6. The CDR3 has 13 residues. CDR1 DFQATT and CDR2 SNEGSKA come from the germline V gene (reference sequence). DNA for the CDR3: TGCAGTGCTAGCGGGAGGGCCCGCCACGAGCAGTACTTC. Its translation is CSASGRARHEQYF.

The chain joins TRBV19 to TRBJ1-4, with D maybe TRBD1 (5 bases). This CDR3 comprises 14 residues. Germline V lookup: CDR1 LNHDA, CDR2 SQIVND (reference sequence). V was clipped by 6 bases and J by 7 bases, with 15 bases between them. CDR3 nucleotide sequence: TGTGCCAGTAGGAAGATCGCCGGGGCTGAAAAACTGTTTTTT. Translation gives CASRKIAGAEKLFF.

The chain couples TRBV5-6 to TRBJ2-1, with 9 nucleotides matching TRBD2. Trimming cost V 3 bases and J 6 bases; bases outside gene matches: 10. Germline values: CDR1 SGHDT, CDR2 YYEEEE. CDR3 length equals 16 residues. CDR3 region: CASSSLSAGGGNEQFF. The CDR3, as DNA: TGTGCCAGCAGCTCCCTTTCGGCGGGAGGGGGCAATGAGCAGTTCTTC.

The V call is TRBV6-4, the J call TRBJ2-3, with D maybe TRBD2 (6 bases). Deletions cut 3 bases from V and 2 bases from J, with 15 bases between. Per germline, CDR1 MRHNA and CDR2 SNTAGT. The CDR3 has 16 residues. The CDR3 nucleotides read TGTGCCAGCAGTGAATTTGCGCGGGACCTCACAGATACGCAGTATTTT. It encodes CASSEFARDLTDTQYF.

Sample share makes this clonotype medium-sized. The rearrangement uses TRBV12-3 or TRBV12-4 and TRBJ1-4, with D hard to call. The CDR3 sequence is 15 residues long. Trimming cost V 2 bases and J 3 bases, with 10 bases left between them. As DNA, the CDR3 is TGTGCCAGCAGTTTATCCCTGGGATCTAATGAAAAACTGTTTTTT. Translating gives CASSLSLGSNEKLFF.

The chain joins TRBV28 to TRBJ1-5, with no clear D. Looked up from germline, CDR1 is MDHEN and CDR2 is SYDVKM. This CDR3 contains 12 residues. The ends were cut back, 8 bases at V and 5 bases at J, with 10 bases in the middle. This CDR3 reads CASGRLDQPQHF. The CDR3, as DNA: TGTGCCAGCGGTAGGCTGGATCAGCCCCAGCATTTT. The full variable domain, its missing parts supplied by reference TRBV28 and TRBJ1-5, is DVKVTQSSRYLVKRTGEKVFLECVQDMDHENMFWYRQDPGLGLRLIYFSYDVKMKEKGDIPEGYSVSREKKERFSLILESASTNQTSMYLCASGRLDQPQHFGDGTRLSIL.

This chain's CDR3 is CASSWTGTSYEQYF. For the CDR3, the DNA is TGTGCCAGCAGTTGGACAGGAACGTCCTACGAGCAGTACTTC. The rearrangement links TRBV6-2 or TRBV6-3 to TRBJ2-7; 7 bases map to TRBD1. V shed 4 bases and J 1 base; nucleotides not matched to a gene: 4. The CDR3 is made up of 14 amino acids. Germline CDR1 reads MNHEY; CDR2 reads SVGEGT.

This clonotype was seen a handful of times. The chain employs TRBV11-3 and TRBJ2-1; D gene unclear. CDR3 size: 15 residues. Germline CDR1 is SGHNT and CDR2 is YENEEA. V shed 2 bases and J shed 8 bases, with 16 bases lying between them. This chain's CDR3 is CASSLTFSPGHEQFF. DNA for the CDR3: TGTGCCAGCAGCTTAACCTTTTCGCCGGGCCATGAGCAGTTCTTC. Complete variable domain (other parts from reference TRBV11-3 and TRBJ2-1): EAGVVQSPRYKIIEKKQPVAFWCNPISGHNTLYWYLQNLGQGPELLIRYENEEAVDDSQLPKDRFSAERLKGVDSTLKIQPAELGDSAVYLCASSLTFSPGHEQFFGPGTRLTVL.